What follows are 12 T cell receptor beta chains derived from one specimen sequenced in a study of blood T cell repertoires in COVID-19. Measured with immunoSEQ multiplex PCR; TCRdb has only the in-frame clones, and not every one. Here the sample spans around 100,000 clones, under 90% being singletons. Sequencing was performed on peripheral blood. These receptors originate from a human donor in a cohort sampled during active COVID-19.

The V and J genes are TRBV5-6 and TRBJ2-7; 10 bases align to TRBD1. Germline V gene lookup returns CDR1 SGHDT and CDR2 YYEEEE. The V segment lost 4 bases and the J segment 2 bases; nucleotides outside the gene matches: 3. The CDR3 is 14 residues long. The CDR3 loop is CASSRGQGPYEQYF. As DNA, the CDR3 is TGTGCCAGCAGCAGGGGACAGGGGCCCTACGAGCAGTACTTC.

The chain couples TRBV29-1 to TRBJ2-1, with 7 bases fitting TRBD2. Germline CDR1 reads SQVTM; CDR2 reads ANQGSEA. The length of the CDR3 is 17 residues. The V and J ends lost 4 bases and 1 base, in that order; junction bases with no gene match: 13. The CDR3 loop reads CSVGAGAQSKSYNEQFF. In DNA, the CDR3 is TGCAGCGTTGGGGCGGGAGCTCAATCTAAGTCCTACAATGAGCAGTTCTTC.

CDR3 loop: CASSQPGQMNTEAFF. The CDR3 bases are TGTGCCAGCAGCCAGCCGGGACAGATGAACACTGAAGCTTTCTTT. The rearrangement joins TRBV3-1 (or the pseudogene TRBV3-2) to TRBJ1-1; TRBD1 aligns across 7 bases. This CDR3 comprises 15 residues. The junction had 4 bases not matched to a gene; V was cut back by 3 bases and J by 0 bases. CDR1 and CDR2 from the germline V gene are LGHDT and YNNKEL (reference sequence).

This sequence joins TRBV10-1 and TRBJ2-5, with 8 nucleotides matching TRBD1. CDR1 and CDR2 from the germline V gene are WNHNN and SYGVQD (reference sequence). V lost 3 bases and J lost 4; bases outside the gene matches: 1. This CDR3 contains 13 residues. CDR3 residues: CASSEGTGETQYF. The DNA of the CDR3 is TGCGCCAGCAGTGAAGGGACAGGAGAGACCCAGTACTTC.

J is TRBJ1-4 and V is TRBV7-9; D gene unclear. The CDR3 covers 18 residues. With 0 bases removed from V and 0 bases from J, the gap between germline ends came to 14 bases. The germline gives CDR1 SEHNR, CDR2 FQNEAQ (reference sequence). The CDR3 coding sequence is TGTGCCAGCAGCTTAGCGTTGGTAGTAGTTGCAACTAATGAAAAACTGTTTTTT. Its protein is CASSLALVVVATNEKLFF.

The CDR3 DNA follows: TGTGCCAGCAGATATAACTATGGCTACACCTTC. It specifies CASRYNYGYTF. The V call is TRBV12-3 or TRBV12-4, the J call TRBJ1-2; D gene unclear. V was trimmed by 6 bases and J by 1 base, leaving 3 bases between them. The CDR3 has 11 amino acids.

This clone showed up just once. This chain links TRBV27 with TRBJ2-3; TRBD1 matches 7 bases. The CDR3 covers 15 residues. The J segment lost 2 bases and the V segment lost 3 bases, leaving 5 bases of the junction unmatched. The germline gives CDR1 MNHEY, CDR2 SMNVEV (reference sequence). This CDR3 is CASSLTGLLTDTQYF. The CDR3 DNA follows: TGTGCCAGCAGTTTGACAGGGCTACTCACAGATACGCAGTATTTT.

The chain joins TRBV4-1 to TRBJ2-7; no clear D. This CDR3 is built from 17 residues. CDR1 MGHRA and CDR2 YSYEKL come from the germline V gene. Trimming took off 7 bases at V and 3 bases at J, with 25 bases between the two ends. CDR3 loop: CASTISSRVSSRYEQYF. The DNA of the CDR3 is TGCGCCAGCACCATATCTTCTAGAGTTTCAAGCCGCTACGAGCAGTACTTC.

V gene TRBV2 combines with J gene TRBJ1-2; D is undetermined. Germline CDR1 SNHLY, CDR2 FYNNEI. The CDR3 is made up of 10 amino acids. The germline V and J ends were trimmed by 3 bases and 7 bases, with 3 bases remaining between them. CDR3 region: CASSEAGYTF. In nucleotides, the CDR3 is TGTGCCAGCAGTGAGGCTGGCTACACCTTC.

CDR3 nucleotide sequence: TGTGCCAGCAGTGAGAGGGAAAAACTGTTTTTT. Its protein is CASSEREKLFF. The chain couples TRBV2 to TRBJ1-4; D is uncertain. Trimming stripped 3 bases from V and 8 bases from J, with 4 bases between. This CDR3 is built from 11 residues. The germline gives CDR1 SNHLY, CDR2 FYNNEI.

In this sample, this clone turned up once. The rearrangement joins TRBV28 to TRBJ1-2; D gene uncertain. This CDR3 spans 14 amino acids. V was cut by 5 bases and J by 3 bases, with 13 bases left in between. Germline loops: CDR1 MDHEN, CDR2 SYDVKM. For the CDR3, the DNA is TGTGCCAGCAGTCCCCTGGGCAGCTACTATGGCTACACCTTC. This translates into CASSPLGSYYGYTF.

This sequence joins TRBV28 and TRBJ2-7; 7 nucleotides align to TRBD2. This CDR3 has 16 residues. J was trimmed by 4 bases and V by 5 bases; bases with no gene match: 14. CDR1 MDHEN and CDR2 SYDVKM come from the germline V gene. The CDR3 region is CASSQTTSPLLYEQYF. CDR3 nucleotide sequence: TGTGCCAGCAGTCAGACGACTAGCCCCCTACTTTACGAGCAGTACTTC.